The 32 T cell receptor beta chains below were found in one sample sequenced in a study of blood T cell repertoires in COVID-19. Libraries were prepared by immunoSEQ multiplex PCR; TCRdb keeps only in-frame clonotypes and omits some of them. The sample lists approximately 120,000 clones; around 83% were seen once. The source material was peripheral blood. These receptors were collected from an elderly man with active or convalescent COVID-19.

The rearrangement joins TRBV10-3 to TRBJ1-1, with no clear D. The CDR3 covers 13 residues. Germline values: CDR1 ENHRY, CDR2 SYGVKD. V lost 4 bases to trimming and J lost 0 bases, with 6 bases between them. This CDR3 reads CAISVLVNTEAFF. The CDR3 nucleotides are TGTGCCATCAGTGTTCTAGTGAACACTGAAGCTTTCTTT.

This clone turned up a few times. The chain uses TRBV4-3 and TRBJ1-3; 7 bases match TRBD1. CDR3 length equals 16 residues. With 0 bases clipped from V and 4 bases from J, the junction kept 6 bases outside the gene matches. Germline loops: CDR1 LGHNA, CDR2 YSLEER. The CDR3, as DNA: TGCGCCAGCAGCCAAGACATCAGGGGGACAGGAAACACCATATATTTT. Translated, it gives CASSQDIRGTGNTIYF.

The chain couples TRBV6-2 or TRBV6-3 to TRBJ2-7, with TRBD2 matching over 8 bases. The trim removed 5 bases at V and 6 bases at J, leaving 15 bases unmatched. Germline V gene sequence: CDR1 MNHEY, CDR2 SVGEGT. The CDR3 spans 16 residues. The chain's CDR3 is CASSTHRGGSGLEQYF. The CDR3 nucleotides are TGTGCCAGCAGTACCCACCGCGGGGGGTCGGGCCTCGAGCAGTACTTC.

This chain joins TRBV2 and TRBJ1-5, with 12 bases matching TRBD1. The trim removed 10 bases at V and 4 bases at J, leaving 5 bases unmatched. This CDR3 is 14 amino acids long. The germline V gene has CDR1 SNHLY and CDR2 FYNNEI. The CDR3 region has the DNA TGTGCCACACAGGGACAGGGGGCGAATCAGCCCCAGCATTTT. As protein: CATQGQGANQPQHF.

This clone was detected only once. The rearrangement links TRBV6-5 to TRBJ1-2; D possibly corresponds to TRBD1 (6 bases). V was trimmed by 5 bases and J by 6 bases, leaving 10 bases between them. This CDR3 has 12 amino acids. Germline V gives CDR1 MNHEY, CDR2 SVGAGI. The CDR3 is CASSKGVHGYTF. CDR3 nucleotide sequence: TGTGCCAGCAGTAAGGGGGTGCATGGCTACACCTTC.

This chain's CDR3 is CASSHGQGGAFF. CDR3 coding DNA: TGTGCCAGCAGCCACGGTCAGGGGGGAGCTTTCTTT. The chain links TRBV12-3 or TRBV12-4 to TRBJ1-1; 7 bases fit TRBD1. The CDR3 has 12 amino acids. V gave up 6 bases and J gave up 10 bases; unmatched junction bases: 8.

The CDR3 protein is CSARGGQIDTF. For the CDR3, the DNA is TGCAGTGCCCGCGGCGGGCAGATAGACACCTTC. This chain links TRBV20-1 with TRBJ1-2; the D is unclear. The CDR3 is 11 amino acids. The V gene lost 6 bases and the J gene lost 12 bases, with 17 bases spanning the gap. From germline, CDR1 is DFQATT and CDR2 SNEGSKA (reference sequence).

This clone was observed a handful of times. This sequence joins TRBV7-8 and TRBJ2-5; a possible D gene is TRBD1 (6 bases). Germline V gene sequence: CDR1 SGHVS, CDR2 FQNEAQ. V was shortened by 4 bases and J by 2 bases, with 17 bases between the two germline ends. The CDR3 has 16 residues. The CDR3 DNA is TGTGCCAGCAGCTGGCGTAAGGGACATTTACAAGAGACCCAGTACTTC. Residues: CASSWRKGHLQETQYF.

The J gene is TRBJ2-7, the V gene TRBV24-1, with no clear D. The CDR3 extends over 14 amino acids. The germline CDR1 and CDR2 sequences are KGHDR and SFDVKD. Trimming pared 3 bases from V and 8 bases from J, leaving 16 bases between. The DNA for the CDR3 is TGTGCCACCAGTGATCCTCCCAACATCCATAAGCAGTACTTC. This codes for CATSDPPNIHKQYF.

The sample holds one count of this clone. The chain recombines TRBV6-5 with TRBJ1-2; D uncertain. V lost 6 bases and J 0 bases, leaving 11 bases between the germline ends. The CDR3 covers 14 residues. Germline CDR1 is MNHEY and CDR2 is SVGAGI. The CDR3 DNA is TGTGCCAGCAGCCGAGGCGGCACTAACTATGGCTACACCTTC. Its translation is CASSRGGTNYGYTF.

This clone came up a few times. The rearrangement uses TRBV5-3 and TRBJ1-3, with D unclear. TRBV5-3 is an ORF, and what it does is uncertain. This CDR3 has 11 amino acids. V gave up 6 bases and J gave up 16 bases, with 17 bases separating them. This CDR3 reads CARTPTCVVYF. The CDR3 nucleotides read TGTGCCAGAACCCCGACATGTGTCGTGTATTTT.

The chain links TRBV6-5 to TRBJ2-7, with D perhaps TRBD1 (5 bases). V was shortened by 0 bases and J by 5 bases, with 17 bases between the two germline ends. The CDR3 runs to 16 residues. Germline V CDR1 and CDR2: MNHEY, SVGAGI. In DNA form, the CDR3 reads TGTGCCAGCAGTTACTCGAGGTCAGGGCAATCCAACGAGCAGTACTTC. This translates into CASSYSRSGQSNEQYF.

This clone was detected only once. The V call is TRBV21-1, the J call TRBJ2-3; TRBD1, the table's D call, was not compared with the DNA. TRBV21-1 is an annotated pseudogene. The CDR3 contains 18 residues. The CDR3 sequence is CASSKAGTGLAAKDTQYF. DNA of the CDR3: TGTGCCAGCAGCAAAGCGGGGACAGGGTTGGCGGCCAAGGATACGCAGTATTTT.

V is TRBV6-6 and J is TRBJ1-6; the D gene is possibly TRBD1 (5 bases). Between the trimmed V and J ends, which lost 5 bases and 11 bases, there was a span of 13 bases. The germline V gene encodes CDR1 MNHNY and CDR2 SVGAGI (reference sequence). The CDR3 spans 13 residues. CDR3 in amino acids: CASSARDFTPLHF. The CDR3 DNA reads as TGTGCCAGCAGTGCCCGGGACTTTACACCCCTCCACTTT.

The rearrangement links TRBV4-3 to TRBJ1-1, with 8 bases aligning to TRBD1. With V trimmed by 4 bases and J by 1 base, 2 bases remained unmatched. The V gene's germline CDR1 is LGHNA and CDR2 YSLEER. The CDR3 covers 14 residues. Here the CDR3 reads CASSPGTGNTEAFF. In DNA, the CDR3 is TGCGCCAGCAGCCCCGGGACAGGGAACACTGAAGCTTTCTTT.

V and J are TRBV19 and TRBJ2-2; TRBD1 is a possible D gene (5 bases). The V gene lost 5 bases and the J gene lost 1 base, with 14 bases spanning the gap. Germline V CDR1 and CDR2: LNHDA, SQIVND (reference sequence). The CDR3 consists of 16 residues. CDR3 nucleotides: TGTGCCAGTAGTCTCTTAGCAGGGATGAACACCGGGGAGCTGTTTTTT. Its protein is CASSLLAGMNTGELFF.

This clone showed up just once. This chain joins TRBV9 and TRBJ1-3; possible D gene TRBD1, 6 bases. V was clipped by 0 bases and J by 0 bases, with 16 bases between them. CDR1 and CDR2 (germline): SGDLS, YYNGEE. This CDR3 contains 18 residues. This CDR3 reads CASSVDVAGAHSGNTIYF. The CDR3 nucleotides read TGTGCCAGCAGCGTAGACGTCGCGGGGGCCCACTCTGGAAACACCATATATTTT.

This clone has more than one count but fewer than ten. CDR3 in DNA: TGCGCCAGCAGCTTGGGGGGCCTCTTCCAAGAGACCCAGTACTTC. Translating it yields CASSLGGLFQETQYF. The chain joins TRBV5-1 to TRBJ2-5, with a tentative D call TRBD1 (5 bases). Trimming took off 0 bases at V and 1 base at J, with 10 bases between the two ends. The CDR3 loop spans 15 amino acids. Germline V gene sequence: CDR1 SGHRS, CDR2 YFSETQ.

The rearrangement joins TRBV4-3 to TRBJ1-1, with 7 bases matching TRBD1. V lost 0 bases to trimming and J lost 0 bases; unmatched junction nucleotides: 4. CDR1 is LGHNA and CDR2 is YSLEER in the germline V gene. This CDR3 comprises 16 residues. The CDR3 coding sequence is TGCGCCAGCAGCCAAGATCGGGACAGAATGAACACTGAAGCTTTCTTT. Amino acids: CASSQDRDRMNTEAFF.

The V gene is TRBV19, the J gene TRBJ1-5, with D unresolved. The length of the CDR3 is 19 residues. The germline V gene has CDR1 LNHDA and CDR2 SQIVND (reference sequence). Deletions cut 1 base from V and 0 bases from J, with 19 bases between. The CDR3 here is CASSIVGVGNTHSNQPQHF. For the CDR3, the DNA is TGTGCCAGTAGTATAGTCGGGGTTGGGAACACCCATAGCAATCAGCCCCAGCATTTT.

The CDR3 bases are TGTGCCAGTACCAACGGGCTAGCGGGGGGTTATGAGCAGTTCTTC. Its protein is CASTNGLAGGYEQFF. The rearrangement joins TRBV19 to TRBJ2-1; 11 nucleotides agree with TRBD2. With 7 bases clipped from V and 8 bases from J, the junction kept 10 bases outside the gene matches. The germline V gene has CDR1 LNHDA and CDR2 SQIVND (reference sequence). This CDR3 region has 15 residues.

The chain employs TRBV6-2 or TRBV6-3 and TRBJ1-5; the D is unclear. This CDR3 spans 15 amino acids. Germline CDR1 is MNHEY and CDR2 is SVGEGT. The V end was cut by 2 bases, the J end by 2 bases, with 10 bases between. CDR3 in DNA: TGTGCCAGCAGTTACCGCGGGGAGGGCAATCAGCCCCAGCATTTT. It codes for CASSYRGEGNQPQHF.

The chain couples TRBV4-2 to TRBJ2-3; 12 nucleotides line up with TRBD2. CDR3 size: 18 residues. Germline V gene data show CDR1 as LGHNA and CDR2 as YNFKEQ. V shed 0 bases and J 1 base; nucleotides not matched to a gene: 5. In DNA form, the CDR3 reads TGTGCCAGCAGCCAAGATGGCCCTAGCGGGGGGGGCACAGATACGCAGTATTTT. It translates to CASSQDGPSGGGTDTQYF.

The chain recombines TRBV7-2 with TRBJ2-3; 11 nucleotides line up with TRBD2. This CDR3 region has 15 residues. Germline assignment: CDR1 SGHTA and CDR2 FQGNSA. With V trimmed by 0 bases and J by 4 bases, 0 bases remained unmatched. Here the CDR3 DNA reads TGTGCCAGCAGCTTAGCACTAGCGGGGGCAGATACGCAGTATTTT. The encoded protein is CASSLALAGADTQYF.

DNA for the CDR3: TGTGCCAGCAGATTTCCGGACAGGGGGTCTGGCTACACCTTC. Protein product: CASRFPDRGSGYTF. The chain recombines TRBV6-6 with TRBJ1-2; 10 bases are shared with TRBD1. This CDR3 is 14 amino acids long. J was trimmed by 7 bases and V by 6 bases; bases with no gene match: 8. Germline lookup yields CDR1 MNHNY and CDR2 SVGAGI (reference sequence).

The chain employs TRBV4-2 and TRBJ1-4, with D possibly matching TRBD1 (5 bases). Germline V gene lookup returns CDR1 LGHNA and CDR2 YNFKEQ. This CDR3 is 15 amino acids long. The V and J ends lost 4 bases and 6 bases respectively, with 15 bases between them. CDR3 sequence reads: CASSLEGRRDEKLFF. The CDR3, as DNA: TGTGCCAGCAGCCTGGAGGGGCGGCGGGATGAAAAACTGTTTTTT.

The rearrangement uses TRBV7-9 and TRBJ2-7; tentative D call: TRBD1 (6 bases). Trimming took off 3 bases at V and 0 bases at J, with 9 bases between the two ends. Looked up from germline, CDR1 is SEHNR and CDR2 is FQNEAQ (reference sequence). This CDR3 spans 14 amino acids. CDR3 DNA: TGTGCCAGCAGCTTGCAGGGGCTCTCCTACGAGCAGTACTTC. Amino acids: CASSLQGLSYEQYF.

This clone was seen many times. J is TRBJ2-2 and V is TRBV10-3, with D tentatively TRBD1 (8 bases). Per the germline V gene, CDR1 is ENHRY and CDR2 is SYGVKD. Trimming shortened V by 10 bases and J by 0 bases, and 15 bases separated the two germline ends. The CDR3 has 15 residues. The CDR3 coding sequence is TGTGCCACACACAGGGGGGGCGCGAACACCGGGGAGCTGTTTTTT. Protein sequence: CATHRGGANTGELFF.

The chain employs TRBV9 and TRBJ1-6, with D maybe TRBD1 (5 bases). CDR3 size: 13 residues. Per the germline V gene, CDR1 is SGDLS and CDR2 is YYNGEE. Between the trimmed V and J ends, which lost 4 bases and 10 bases, there was a span of 12 bases. The chain's CDR3 is CASSTDMESPLHF. The CDR3 DNA reads as TGTGCCAGCAGCACGGACATGGAATCACCCCTCCACTTT.

The chain carries TRBV5-6 and TRBJ1-2; tentatively, D is TRBD1 (5 bases). Per germline, CDR1 SGHDT and CDR2 YYEEEE. This CDR3 has 11 amino acids. V lost 5 bases, J lost 7 bases, and 9 bases lay in between. The DNA of the CDR3 is TGTGCCAGCAGTCAGGGTGGTGGCTACACCTTC. It codes for CASSQGGGYTF.

The chain employs TRBV6-2 or TRBV6-3 and TRBJ1-1; maybe TRBD1 (6 bases). The CDR3 has 13 residues. Germline CDR1 MNHEY, CDR2 SVGEGT. V was clipped by 5 bases and J by 6 bases, with 13 bases between them. The CDR3 protein is CASSTTGFAEAFF. DNA of the CDR3: TGTGCCAGCAGTACTACAGGGTTCGCTGAAGCTTTCTTT.

The chain links TRBV18 to TRBJ2-6; 7 nucleotides align to TRBD1. Per germline, CDR1 KGHSH and CDR2 LQKENI. Trimming removed 5 bases from V and 1 base from J; junction bases left unmatched: 2. This CDR3 comprises 15 residues. The CDR3 DNA reads as TGTGCCAGCTCATCGGACAGGTCTGGGGCCAACGTCCTGACTTTC. Translated: CASSSDRSGANVLTF.